A single sample is the source of the 15 T cell receptor beta chains below, sequenced in a study of blood T cell repertoires in COVID-19 (dated by TCRdb to 2019 to 2021). Libraries were made using the immunoSEQ multiplex PCR assay. The immuneACCESS repertoire file appears here via TCRdb, limited to in-frame rearrangements. These files lack a portion of the clones; in checked studies, under half of the deficit traces to unresolved V genes, and the cause of the others is not known. This sample gives 110,000 to 150,000 clones in total; around 80% of them show up just once. The biggest ten clones account for 1.5% to 2% of the sample. The specimen was PBMCs or T cells enriched from blood (not recorded which). Receptors were obtained from a woman aged 18-29 years who had been exposed to COVID-19.

The chain couples TRBV18 to TRBJ2-7; 8 nucleotides align to TRBD1. J was trimmed by 3 bases and V by 5 bases; bases with no gene match: 9. Germline CDR1 reads KGHSH; CDR2 reads LQKENI. CDR3 size: 15 residues. As DNA, the CDR3 is TGTGCCAGCTCATCTCTCAGGGGGCAGAGCTACGAGCAGTACTTC. Translating it yields CASSSLRGQSYEQYF.

V is TRBV11-1 and J is TRBJ1-2, with D hard to call. V lost 3 bases and J 3 bases, leaving 11 bases between the germline ends. The CDR3 spans 14 residues. The V gene's germline CDR1 is SGHAT and CDR2 FQDESV (reference sequence). CDR3 region: CASSFGETDYGYTF. As DNA, the CDR3 is TGTGCCAGCAGCTTCGGAGAAACCGACTATGGCTACACCTTC.

V gene TRBV7-2 combines with J gene TRBJ2-1, with a possible D match to TRBD2 (6 bases). The CDR3 runs to 16 residues. Germline loops: CDR1 SGHTA, CDR2 FQGNSA. Trimming shortened V by 1 base and J by 4 bases, and 14 bases separated the two germline ends. The CDR3 DNA sequence: TGTGCCAGCAGCTTAGACGGGACTGGGAGTTACAATGAGCAGTTCTTC. Protein product: CASSLDGTGSYNEQFF.

This clone has more than one count but fewer than ten. This sequence joins TRBV10-1 and TRBJ1-5; D gene unclear. Germline V gives CDR1 WNHNN, CDR2 SYGVQD (reference sequence). CDR3 size: 13 residues. V gave up 5 bases and J gave up 1 base, with 6 bases separating them. The CDR3 is CASSPGSNQPQHF. CDR3 in DNA: TGCGCCAGCAGTCCGGGAAGCAATCAGCCCCAGCATTTT.

The chain carries TRBV14 and TRBJ2-7; tentatively, D is TRBD1 (6 bases). The germline V gene has CDR1 SGHDN and CDR2 FVKESK. Trimming left V 4 bases short and J 0 bases short, with 13 bases between. This CDR3 comprises 15 residues. CDR3: CASSPRTAVSYEQYF. In DNA, the CDR3 is TGTGCCAGCAGCCCACGGACAGCCGTCTCCTACGAGCAGTACTTC.

This chain links TRBV30 with TRBJ1-2; no clear D gene. Germline V gene lookup returns CDR1 GTSNPN and CDR2 SVGIG (reference sequence). The CDR3 totals 13 residues. Trimming cost V 3 bases and J 3 bases, with 11 bases left between them. The CDR3 DNA follows: TGTGCCTGGAGGCGGGAGGGTCACTATGGCTACACCTTC. Its protein is CAWRREGHYGYTF.

This chain uses TRBV10-3 with TRBJ1-5; 8 nucleotides match TRBD1. The V segment lost 10 bases and the J segment 7 bases; nucleotides outside the gene matches: 9. The CDR3 consists of 13 residues. Germline V gives CDR1 ENHRY, CDR2 SYGVKD. The CDR3 sequence: CATMGQADQPQHF. In nucleotides, the CDR3 is TGTGCCACCATGGGACAGGCCGACCAGCCCCAGCATTTT.

This sequence joins TRBV5-1 and TRBJ2-1, with a tentative D call TRBD1 (5 bases). V was clipped by 4 bases and J by 0 bases, with 14 bases between them. Per the germline V gene, CDR1 is SGHRS and CDR2 is YFSETQ. CDR3 length equals 16 residues. The DNA for the CDR3 is TGCGCCAGCAGCCCCGGACACCTGGGCTCCTACAATGAGCAGTTCTTC. Its translation: CASSPGHLGSYNEQFF.

This chain connects TRBV3-1 (or the pseudogene TRBV3-2) to TRBJ1-6; the D is unclear. The length of the CDR3 is 12 residues. V was clipped by 0 bases and J by 10 bases, with 4 bases between them. CDR1 LGHDT and CDR2 YNNKEL come from the germline V gene (reference sequence). CDR3 in DNA: TGTGCCAGCAGCCAAGAATCATCACCCCTCCACTTT. Protein sequence: CASSQESSPLHF.

The chain employs TRBV6-1 and TRBJ1-1; D unclear. Germline-derived CDR1 and CDR2 are MNHNS and SASEGT. The CDR3 length is 13 residues. V was pared by 2 bases and J by 3 bases, with 7 bases between. The CDR3 protein is CASSEIRDTEAFF. The CDR3 nucleotides read TGTGCCAGCAGTGAAATCCGGGACACTGAAGCTTTCTTT.

The chain uses TRBV5-4 and TRBJ2-7; the match to TRBD2 covers 7 bases. The CDR3 is made up of 15 amino acids. Trimming took 1 base from V and 0 from J; bases not matched to a gene: 4. CDR1 and CDR2 from the germline V gene are SGHNT and YYREEE (reference sequence). CDR3 coding DNA: TGTGCCAGCAGCTTGCCAGCGGGGAGCTCCTACGAGCAGTACTTC. It is translated as CASSLPAGSSYEQYF. The whole variable domain, remainder taken from reference TRBV5-4 and TRBJ2-7, is ETGVTQSPTHLIKTRGQQVTLRCSSQSGHNTVSWYQQALGQGPQFIFQYYREEENGRGNFPPRFSGLQFPNYSSELNVNALELDDSALYLCASSLPAGSSYEQYFGPGTRLTVT.

V usage is TRBV27 and J usage is TRBJ1-2; TRBD1 matches at 10 bases. The trim removed 5 bases at V and 3 bases at J, leaving 18 bases unmatched. This CDR3 is built from 19 residues. The germline gives CDR1 MNHEY, CDR2 SMNVEV (reference sequence). CDR3 sequence: CASSPLRTGGLTNDYGYTF. In DNA, the CDR3 is TGTGCCAGCAGTCCTCTCAGGACAGGGGGGCTGACAAACGACTATGGCTACACCTTC.

This chain uses TRBV6-5 with TRBJ2-5; a weak D match, TRBD2 (6 bases). Germline-derived CDR1 and CDR2 are MNHEY and SVGAGI. The length of the CDR3 is 15 residues. Trimming took 0 bases from V and 5 from J, leaving 13 bases between them. The CDR3, as DNA: TGTGCCAGCAGTTACTCGTCCGCCGGAGGGGAGACCCAGTACTTC. Its translation is CASSYSSAGGETQYF.

V is TRBV6-4 and J is TRBJ2-7; D possibly corresponds to TRBD1 (6 bases). The CDR3 length is 14 residues. Germline V gives CDR1 MRHNA, CDR2 SNTAGT. V was trimmed by 3 bases and J by 1 base, leaving 10 bases between them. CDR3 loop: CASSETGTSYEQYF. CDR3 nucleotide sequence: TGTGCCAGCAGTGAGACAGGAACATCCTACGAGCAGTACTTC.

V is TRBV6-5 and J is TRBJ2-7; 7 nucleotides match TRBD1. The CDR3 totals 14 residues. Germline V gene sequence: CDR1 MNHEY, CDR2 SVGAGI. Germline trimming cut 7 bases from V and 2 bases from J; bases unmatched to any gene: 8. CDR3 in DNA: TGTGCCAGCATCCTGGAGAGGGGGCCCTACGAGCAGTACTTC. It is translated as CASILERGPYEQYF.